Listed below are T cell receptor beta chains from one sample, sequenced in a study of CD8 T cells in Susac syndrome. A single record per CDR3 protein comes from TCRdb applying MiXCR to the immunoSEQ multiplex PCR reads. The sample consists of approximately 150,000 distinct CDR3 sequences, around 93% of them appearing once. Material: CD4+ T cells from PBMCs. The receptors derive from a human donor with multiple sclerosis. Each CDR3 is given with its conserved first and last residue. The D gene is left open where the match is weak. Clone size is stated in some rows and not others, as once, few, many or a class when expanded.

j_call: TRBJ2-7; clone_size: NA; v_call: TRBV18; d_call: NA; cdr3_nt: TGTGCCAGCTCACCAGGTGTTAAGACTGGGGAGCAGTACTTC; cdr3_aa: CASSPGVKTGEQYF
j_call: TRBJ2-5; clone_size: NA; v_call: TRBV20-1; d_call: NA; cdr3_nt: TGCAGTGCTCCGGGACCCGACCAAGAGACCCAGTACTTC; cdr3_aa: CSAPGPDQETQYF
j_call: TRBJ1-2; clone_size: NA; v_call: TRBV6-2/TRBV6-3; d_call: NA; cdr3_nt: TGTGCCAGCAGCCCGACGGAGGCCTGGGGCTACACCTTC; cdr3_aa: CASSPTEAWGYTF
j_call: TRBJ2-3; clone_size: NA; v_call: TRBV10-3; d_call: TRBD2; cdr3_nt: TGTGCCATCAGTCGGACTAGCGGGGGGAGCACAGATACGCAGTATTTT; cdr3_aa: CAISRTSGGSTDTQYF
j_call: TRBJ2-3; clone_size: NA; v_call: TRBV6-5; d_call: TRBD2; cdr3_nt: TGTGCCAGCAGTTACGGGCTAGCGGGAGCCACAGATACGCAGTATTTT; cdr3_aa: CASSYGLAGATDTQYF
j_call: TRBJ1-5; clone_size: NA; v_call: TRBV6-1; d_call: NA; cdr3_nt: TGTGCCAGCAGCGCAAATACAGGGTATAGCAATCAGCCCCAGCATTTT; cdr3_aa: CASSANTGYSNQPQHF
j_call: TRBJ1-1; clone_size: NA; v_call: TRBV3-1; d_call: TRBD1; cdr3_nt: TGTGCCAGCAGCTCAGGACAGGGGGCTTATACTGAAGCTTTCTTT; cdr3_aa: CASSSGQGAYTEAFF
j_call: TRBJ2-7; clone_size: few; v_call: TRBV4-2; d_call: NA; cdr3_nt: TGTGCCAGCAGCCAAGAGGGGAGCGGCCCCTACGAGCAGTACTTC; cdr3_aa: CASSQEGSGPYEQYF
j_call: TRBJ1-3; clone_size: NA; v_call: TRBV30; d_call: TRBD1; cdr3_nt: TGTGCCTGGAGAAGGGACAGGGGACCCTCTGGAAACACCATATATTTT; cdr3_aa: CAWRRDRGPSGNTIYF
j_call: TRBJ1-5; clone_size: NA; v_call: TRBV19; d_call: NA; cdr3_nt: TGTGCCAGTAGTGGTGACAATTACAATCAGCCCCAGCATTTT; cdr3_aa: CASSGDNYNQPQHF
j_call: TRBJ1-3; clone_size: NA; v_call: TRBV18; d_call: NA; cdr3_nt: TGTGCCAGCTCACCACCAGGGGCCAAGGGAAACACCATATATTTT; cdr3_aa: CASSPPGAKGNTIYF
j_call: TRBJ2-2; clone_size: NA; v_call: TRBV4-1; d_call: NA; cdr3_nt: TGCGCCAGCAGCCAAGGGGTGGGTCGGACCGGGGAGCTGTTTTTT; cdr3_aa: CASSQGVGRTGELFF
j_call: TRBJ1-1; clone_size: NA; v_call: TRBV9; d_call: NA; cdr3_nt: TGTGCCAGCAGCGGGTCCCCGAACACTGAAGCTTTCTTT; cdr3_aa: CASSGSPNTEAFF
j_call: TRBJ1-1; clone_size: NA; v_call: TRBV11-2; d_call: NA; cdr3_nt: TGTGCCAGCAGCCTCCTGGGGGGGGGTGGATCTGAAGCTTTCTTT; cdr3_aa: CASSLLGGGGSEAFF
j_call: TRBJ1-1; clone_size: NA; v_call: TRBV15; d_call: NA; cdr3_nt: TGTGCCACCAGCAGAGATCGTGGACATGCTTTCTTT; cdr3_aa: CATSRDRGHAFF
j_call: TRBJ2-2; clone_size: NA; v_call: TRBV16; d_call: NA; cdr3_nt: TGTGCCAGCACCTCAAGGAGGACGTCCGGGGAGCTGTTTTTT; cdr3_aa: CASTSRRTSGELFF
j_call: TRBJ2-2; clone_size: NA; v_call: TRBV12-3/TRBV12-4; d_call: NA; cdr3_nt: TGTGCCAGCAGTATTCGGGACACCGGGGAGCTGTTTTTT; cdr3_aa: CASSIRDTGELFF
j_call: TRBJ1-6; clone_size: NA; v_call: TRBV3-1; d_call: NA; cdr3_nt: TGTGCCAGCAGCCTTACAGGGAAGAATTCACCCCTCCACTTT; cdr3_aa: CASSLTGKNSPLHF
j_call: TRBJ1-5; clone_size: NA; v_call: TRBV20-1; d_call: TRBD1; cdr3_nt: TGCAGTGCTCAGGGGGCTGAATGGAATCAGCCCCAGCATTTT; cdr3_aa: CSAQGAEWNQPQHF
j_call: TRBJ1-2; clone_size: NA; v_call: TRBV27; d_call: TRBD1; cdr3_nt: TGTGCCAGCAGTTCTGCGACAGGGCGTGGGGCGAACTATGGCTACACCTTC; cdr3_aa: CASSSATGRGANYGYTF
j_call: TRBJ2-7; clone_size: once; v_call: TRBV12-3/TRBV12-4; d_call: NA; cdr3_nt: TGTGCCAGCAGTCCCGGACAAGGTGAGGGCAACGAGCAGTACTTC; cdr3_aa: CASSPGQGEGNEQYF
j_call: TRBJ2-1; clone_size: NA; v_call: TRBV5-1; d_call: NA; cdr3_nt: TGCGCCAGCAGCTTGGACAGGGTGGGGGAGCAGTTCTTC; cdr3_aa: CASSLDRVGEQFF
j_call: TRBJ2-5; clone_size: NA; v_call: TRBV10-3; d_call: NA; cdr3_nt: TGTGCCATCAGTGGGGCGGGGACTTCCCAAGAGACCCAGTACTTC; cdr3_aa: CAISGAGTSQETQYF
j_call: TRBJ2-3; clone_size: NA; v_call: TRBV2; d_call: TRBD2; cdr3_nt: TGTGCCAGCAGCAGGCCTAGCGGGAGCACAGATACGCAGTATTTT; cdr3_aa: CASSRPSGSTDTQYF
j_call: TRBJ2-1; clone_size: NA; v_call: TRBV5-4; d_call: TRBD2; cdr3_nt: TGTGCCAGCAGCTTCGGGACTAGCGGTTCGGAGGAGCAGTTCTTC; cdr3_aa: CASSFGTSGSEEQFF
j_call: TRBJ1-1; clone_size: NA; v_call: TRBV3-1; d_call: NA; cdr3_nt: TGTGCCAGCAGCCAGAACCGGGCCTTGAGAGCTTTCTTT; cdr3_aa: CASSQNRALRAFF
j_call: TRBJ1-2; clone_size: NA; v_call: TRBV2; d_call: NA; cdr3_nt: TGTGCCAGCAGTGAAGAAGAGGGTACCTATGGCTACACCTTC; cdr3_aa: CASSEEEGTYGYTF
j_call: TRBJ2-7; clone_size: NA; v_call: TRBV12-3/TRBV12-4; d_call: NA; cdr3_nt: TGTGCCAGCAGCCACGGGACGGAGGGGCCCTACGAGCAGTACTTC; cdr3_aa: CASSHGTEGPYEQYF
j_call: TRBJ2-1; clone_size: NA; v_call: TRBV7-3; d_call: NA; cdr3_nt: TGTGCCAGCAGCCTTGTGATCCTTCCCTCAGGAATGGAGCAGTTCTTC; cdr3_aa: CASSLVILPSGMEQFF
j_call: TRBJ1-1; clone_size: NA; v_call: TRBV30; d_call: NA; cdr3_nt: TGTGCCTGGAGTCCAGGAATGAACACTGAAGCTTTCTTT; cdr3_aa: CAWSPGMNTEAFF
j_call: TRBJ1-2; clone_size: NA; v_call: TRBV19; d_call: TRBD1; cdr3_nt: TGTGCCAATGGACAGGGGGAATACTATGGCTACACCTTC; cdr3_aa: CANGQGEYYGYTF
j_call: TRBJ1-1; clone_size: NA; v_call: TRBV6-5; d_call: NA; cdr3_nt: TGTGCCAGCAGTTACGCCTCTCAGCCAGGGAACACTGAAGCTTTCTTT; cdr3_aa: CASSYASQPGNTEAFF
j_call: TRBJ2-5; clone_size: NA; v_call: TRBV29-1; d_call: NA; cdr3_nt: TGCAGCTCAAAGGGGGCGGGGGAGACCCAGTACTTC; cdr3_aa: CSSKGAGETQYF
j_call: TRBJ2-1; clone_size: NA; v_call: TRBV5-4; d_call: NA; cdr3_nt: TGTGCCAGCAGCCCCAGGCTGCAGGGGTCCTACAATGAGCAGTTCTTC; cdr3_aa: CASSPRLQGSYNEQFF
j_call: TRBJ1-2; clone_size: NA; v_call: TRBV29-1; d_call: NA; cdr3_nt: TGCAGCATTCGGGACCCTCTAGGTTATGGCTACACCTTC; cdr3_aa: CSIRDPLGYGYTF
j_call: TRBJ2-7; clone_size: NA; v_call: TRBV5-1; d_call: NA; cdr3_nt: TGCGCCAGCAGCCTTTCTGACGCCTACGAGCAGTACTTC; cdr3_aa: CASSLSDAYEQYF
j_call: TRBJ2-4; clone_size: NA; v_call: TRBV4-1; d_call: NA; cdr3_nt: TGCGCCAGCAGCCAAGCACCCAGGGAACACATTCAGTACTTC; cdr3_aa: CASSQAPREHIQYF
j_call: TRBJ2-3; clone_size: NA; v_call: TRBV30; d_call: NA; cdr3_nt: TGTGCCTGCTCCCTAGGGGGGAGCACAGATACGCAGTATTTT; cdr3_aa: CACSLGGSTDTQYF
j_call: TRBJ2-5; clone_size: NA; v_call: TRBV3-1; d_call: TRBD2; cdr3_nt: TGTGCCAGCAGCCTCCTCAGCGGGGTTGTACAAGAGACCCAGTACTTC; cdr3_aa: CASSLLSGVVQETQYF
j_call: TRBJ2-6; clone_size: NA; v_call: TRBV6-1; d_call: NA; cdr3_nt: TGTGCCAGCAGTGAGAGGAGGGACGGGACTTCTGGGGCCAACGTCCTGACTTTC; cdr3_aa: CASSERRDGTSGANVLTF
j_call: TRBJ2-3; clone_size: NA; v_call: TRBV5-1; d_call: NA; cdr3_nt: TGCGCCAGCAGCTTGAGGGGACCCCCGGATACGCAGTATTTT; cdr3_aa: CASSLRGPPDTQYF
j_call: TRBJ1-1; clone_size: NA; v_call: TRBV3-1; d_call: NA; cdr3_nt: TGTGCCAGCAGCCAAGTTTTTCGGGGCACTGAAGCTTTCTTT; cdr3_aa: CASSQVFRGTEAFF
j_call: TRBJ2-7; clone_size: NA; v_call: TRBV6-5; d_call: NA; cdr3_nt: TGTGCCAGCAGCGGCCGGGACTCCCCTCCGGGCGAGCAGTACTTC; cdr3_aa: CASSGRDSPPGEQYF
j_call: TRBJ1-1; clone_size: NA; v_call: TRBV5-1; d_call: NA; cdr3_nt: TGCGCCAGCAGCTTGGCCTCAGGAGGTAACACTGAAGCTTTCTTT; cdr3_aa: CASSLASGGNTEAFF
j_call: TRBJ2-6; clone_size: NA; v_call: TRBV7-3; d_call: NA; cdr3_nt: TGTGCCAGCAGTTTAGGTGGGGCCAACGTCCTGACTTTC; cdr3_aa: CASSLGGANVLTF
j_call: TRBJ1-2; clone_size: NA; v_call: TRBV5-1; d_call: NA; cdr3_nt: TGCGCCAGCAGTTTGGGCCTCGGGATTTATGGCTACACCTTC; cdr3_aa: CASSLGLGIYGYTF
j_call: TRBJ2-7; clone_size: NA; v_call: TRBV28; d_call: NA; cdr3_nt: TGTGCCAGCAGGTTGGTGGGCTACGAGCAGTACTTC; cdr3_aa: CASRLVGYEQYF
j_call: TRBJ2-1; clone_size: once; v_call: TRBV5-1; d_call: TRBD1; cdr3_nt: TGCGCCAGCAGCCCAGGGGGTTCGGTATACAATGAGCAGTTCTTC; cdr3_aa: CASSPGGSVYNEQFF
j_call: TRBJ2-5; clone_size: once; v_call: TRBV6-2/TRBV6-3; d_call: TRBD2; cdr3_nt: TGTGCCAGCAGTTACCTACCGGGAGGGACCCAGTACTTC; cdr3_aa: CASSYLPGGTQYF
j_call: TRBJ2-6; clone_size: NA; v_call: TRBV10-3; d_call: NA; cdr3_nt: TGTGCCGCTGGAGGGGGCTCGACTGGGGCCAACGTCCTGACTTTC; cdr3_aa: CAAGGGSTGANVLTF
j_call: TRBJ2-1; clone_size: NA; v_call: TRBV10-3; d_call: TRBD1; cdr3_nt: TGTGCCATCACCGACCCTGGGGGACAGAGCTACAATGAGCAGTTCTTC; cdr3_aa: CAITDPGGQSYNEQFF
j_call: TRBJ2-7; clone_size: NA; v_call: TRBV7-2; d_call: TRBD2; cdr3_nt: TGTGCCAGCAGCTCCCTAGCGGGAGTAACCTACGAGCAGTACTTC; cdr3_aa: CASSSLAGVTYEQYF
j_call: TRBJ2-5; clone_size: NA; v_call: TRBV7-6; d_call: NA; cdr3_nt: TGTGCCAGCAGCTTACTGTCTCAGGGTGGTGGGACCCAGTACTTC; cdr3_aa: CASSLLSQGGGTQYF